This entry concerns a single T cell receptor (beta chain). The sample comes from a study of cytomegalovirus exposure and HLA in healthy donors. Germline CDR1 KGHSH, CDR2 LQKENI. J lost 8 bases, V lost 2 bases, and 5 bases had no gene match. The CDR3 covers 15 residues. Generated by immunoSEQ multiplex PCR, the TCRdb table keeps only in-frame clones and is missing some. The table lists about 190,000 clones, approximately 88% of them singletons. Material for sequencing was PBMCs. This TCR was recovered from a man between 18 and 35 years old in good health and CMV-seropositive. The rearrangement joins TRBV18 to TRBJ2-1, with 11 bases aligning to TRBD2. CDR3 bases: TGTGCCAGCTCACCAACTAGCGGGAGAATGTATGAGCAGTTCTTC. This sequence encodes CASSPTSGRMYEQFF.